Listed here are 23 T cell receptor beta chains from one sample, sequenced in a study of cytomegalovirus exposure and HLA in healthy donors. Primers for the PCR totalled 60 Vbeta and 13 Jbeta. Measured with immunoSEQ multiplex PCR; TCRdb has only the in-frame clones, and not every one. The sample has about 82,000 clones; over 55% are singletons. Sample: PBMCs. The receptors stem from a woman aged 45-60 years in good health and CMV-seropositive.

CDR3 nucleotide sequence: TGCAGCGTTGATCCTACAGAATCTGGCTACACCTTC. This translates into CSVDPTESGYTF. The chain employs TRBV29-1 and TRBJ1-2; D gene ambiguous. The CDR3 has 12 amino acids. Germline V gene sequence: CDR1 SQVTM, CDR2 ANQGSEA. Trimming took 3 bases from V and 7 from J, leaving 12 bases between them. The whole variable domain, filled in from reference TRBV29-1 and TRBJ1-2, reads SAVISQKPSRDICQRGTSLTIQCQVDSQVTMMFWYRQQPGQSLTLIATANQGSEATYESGFVIDKFPISRPNLTFSTLTVSNMSPEDSSIYLCSVDPTESGYTFGSGTRLTVV.

This chain connects TRBV11-2 to TRBJ2-3, with 10 nucleotides matching TRBD2. The ends lost 3 bases at V and 6 bases at J; junction bases unmatched: 9. Germline loops: CDR1 SGHAT, CDR2 FQNNGV. This CDR3 contains 16 residues. In DNA form, the CDR3 reads TGTGCCAGCAGCTTTAGGAGCGGGGGGGCTTCGGATACGCAGTATTTT. It encodes CASSFRSGGASDTQYF.

This clone was observed a single time. The same CDR3 is also encoded by other DNA sequences in this sample. The chain uses TRBV28 and TRBJ2-3; D not certain. V lost 3 bases and J 1 base, leaving 8 bases between the germline ends. Germline V gives CDR1 MDHEN, CDR2 SYDVKM. This CDR3 has 14 residues. The CDR3 nucleotides are TGTGCCAGCAGTTTCCTCAGCGGCACAGATACGCAGTATTTT. Encoded protein: CASSFLSGTDTQYF.

The rearrangement links TRBV30 to TRBJ1-1; D not resolved. The CDR3 sequence is 14 residues long. V gave up 0 bases and J gave up 0 bases, with 8 bases separating them. Germline CDR1 GTSNPN, CDR2 SVGIG (reference sequence). The CDR3 loop reads CAWSVQAMNTEAFF. The CDR3 DNA reads TGTGCCTGGAGTGTCCAGGCGATGAACACTGAAGCTTTCTTT.

This sequence joins TRBV6-1 and TRBJ1-1, with D perhaps TRBD1 (5 bases). Trimming cost V 10 bases and J 0 bases, with 15 bases left between them. This CDR3 has 14 residues. The V gene's germline CDR1 is MNHNS and CDR2 SASEGT. CDR3 DNA sequence: TGTGCCACCTCTACAGGATCCATGAACACTGAAGCTTTCTTT. Translation: CATSTGSMNTEAFF.

The V and J genes are TRBV9 and TRBJ2-1; 9 bases agree with TRBD2. This CDR3 spans 19 amino acids. The J segment lost 1 base and the V segment lost 0 bases, leaving 11 bases of the junction unmatched. In germline, CDR1 is SGDLS, CDR2 YYNGEE. CDR3 bases: TGTGCCAGCAGCGTAGTAGGAGGGGGAGCGGGGGGATCCTACAATGAGCAGTTCTTC. Protein sequence: CASSVVGGGAGGSYNEQFF.

This clone occurred a few times. The sample has other DNA sequences that encode this CDR3 too. The rearrangement joins TRBV5-5 to TRBJ2-7; TRBD1 matches at 7 bases. The trim removed 0 bases at V and 4 bases at J, leaving 4 bases unmatched. The CDR3 covers 14 residues. In germline, CDR1 is SGHKS, CDR2 YYEKEE (reference sequence). CDR3 coding DNA: TGTGCCAGCAGCTTGGGACAGGGATCGTACGAGCAGTACTTC. This gives the protein CASSLGQGSYEQYF.

This clone came up once. DNA of the CDR3: TGTGCCAGCAGCCCCCAGGTACTAGGCTACGAGCAGTACTTC. It specifies CASSPQVLGYEQYF. The genes are TRBV7-9 and TRBJ2-7, with D perhaps matching TRBD2 (5 bases). V was trimmed by 5 bases and J by 3 bases, leaving 14 bases between them. The germline V gene encodes CDR1 SEHNR and CDR2 FQNEAQ (reference sequence). This CDR3 contains 14 residues.

The rearrangement uses TRBV6-5 and TRBJ1-4, with D uncertain. V shed 0 bases and J shed 3 bases, with 8 bases lying between them. Germline V gene data show CDR1 as MNHEY and CDR2 as SVGAGI. The CDR3 runs to 15 residues. The CDR3 protein is CASSYSSDSNEKLFF. The CDR3 DNA follows: TGTGCCAGCAGTTACTCTAGTGACTCTAATGAAAAACTGTTTTTT.

This clone occurred a few times. The chain joins TRBV6-5 to TRBJ2-7, with TRBD1 as a possible D gene (6 bases). V lost 2 bases and J lost 5, with 13 bases in between. Germline V gives CDR1 MNHEY, CDR2 SVGAGI. The CDR3 runs 14 residues. The CDR3 reads CASSYGWQGNEQYF. CDR3 DNA sequence: TGTGCCAGCAGTTACGGGTGGCAGGGGAACGAGCAGTACTTC.

This clone has just a few counts. Different DNA sequences within this sample yield the same CDR3. This chain uses TRBV5-1 with TRBJ2-1, with 7 bases lining up with TRBD2. The CDR3 is 14 amino acids. Germline CDR1 reads SGHRS; CDR2 reads YFSETQ. The V and J ends lost 2 bases and 5 bases, in that order; junction bases with no gene match: 4. The CDR3 nucleotides read TGCGCCAGCAGCTTCCTGGCGGGGGACAATGAGCAGTTCTTC. This gives the protein CASSFLAGDNEQFF.

V is TRBV29-1 and J is TRBJ1-5; D is unclear. V was clipped by 5 bases and J by 2 bases, with 7 bases between them. The CDR3 loop spans 12 amino acids. CDR1 and CDR2 (germline): SQVTM, ANQGSEA. The CDR3 coding sequence is TGCAGCGTTCAGTTTGGCAATCAGCCCCAGCATTTT. Translating gives CSVQFGNQPQHF.

This clone has just a few counts. The chain couples TRBV6-1 to TRBJ1-6; 7 bases line up with TRBD1. The germline V gene has CDR1 MNHNS and CDR2 SASEGT. The V segment lost 6 bases and the J segment 4 bases; nucleotides outside the gene matches: 3. The CDR3 is 14 residues long. The DNA of the CDR3 is TGTGCCAGCAGCCCGGGACAGTATAATTCACCCCTCCACTTT. Amino acids: CASSPGQYNSPLHF.

The chain employs TRBV28 and TRBJ2-7; D remains unclear. V lost 2 bases and J 3 bases, leaving 5 bases between the germline ends. The CDR3 runs 12 residues. Germline V gene sequence: CDR1 MDHEN, CDR2 SYDVKM. CDR3: CASSLEYYEQYF. CDR3 in DNA: TGTGCCAGCAGTTTAGAGTACTACGAGCAGTACTTC.

The V and J genes are TRBV9 and TRBJ1-2; 9 positions agree with TRBD1. Germline V CDR1 and CDR2: SGDLS, YYNGEE. The CDR3 contains 16 residues. Trimming took 4 bases from V and 2 from J; bases not matched to a gene: 9. The CDR3 coding sequence is TGTGCCAGCAGCCCAAGGACAGGGGAGTCAAACTATGGCTACACCTTC. Translation: CASSPRTGESNYGYTF. The full variable domain, completed using reference TRBV9 and TRBJ1-2, is DSGVTQTPKHLITATGQRVTLRCSPRSGDLSVYWYQQSLDQGLQFLIQYYNGEERAKGNILERFSAQQFPDLHSELNLSSLELGDSALYFCASSPRTGESNYGYTFGSGTRLTVV.

The rearrangement links TRBV19 to TRBJ1-4, with 10 bases identical to TRBD1. After removal of 5 bases from V and 8 bases from J, the junction contained 8 bases not matched to a gene. The germline CDR1 and CDR2 sequences are LNHDA and SQIVND (reference sequence). The CDR3 runs to 15 residues. CDR3 in DNA: TGTGCCAGTAGTGAGAGCGGGACAGGGGTCGAAAAACTGTTTTTT. Its protein is CASSESGTGVEKLFF.

V gene TRBV28 combines with J gene TRBJ2-7, with a possible D match to TRBD1 (6 bases). The CDR3 is made up of 14 amino acids. CDR1 is MDHEN and CDR2 is SYDVKM in the germline V gene. V dropped 7 bases and J dropped 0 bases, with 13 bases sitting between them. CDR3 loop: CASTIRGFSYEQYF. In DNA form, the CDR3 reads TGTGCCAGCACCATTAGGGGGTTCTCCTACGAGCAGTACTTC.

This clone was found once. The rearrangement links TRBV5-6 to TRBJ1-2; 8 positions agree with TRBD1. The CDR3 contains 12 residues. V was clipped by 4 bases and J by 8 bases; unmatched bases: 4. CDR1 is SGHDT and CDR2 is YYEEEE in the germline V gene. The CDR3 region is CASSPDRAGYTF. In DNA form, the CDR3 reads TGTGCCAGCAGCCCGGACAGGGCGGGCTACACCTTC.

This clone was seen a few times. The chain employs TRBV2 and TRBJ1-2; 10 positions match TRBD1. This CDR3 comprises 16 residues. Germline assignment: CDR1 SNHLY and CDR2 FYNNEI. The junction had 7 bases not matched to a gene; V was cut back by 4 bases and J by 2 bases. The CDR3 sequence: CASSARDRGINYGYTF. CDR3 DNA: TGTGCCAGCAGTGCTAGGGACAGGGGTATCAACTATGGCTACACCTTC.

The genes are TRBV4-2 and TRBJ1-2, with a possible D match to TRBD1 (6 bases). This CDR3 comprises 15 residues. V lost 3 bases, J lost 6 bases, and 17 bases lay in between. Germline CDR1 and CDR2: LGHNA and YNFKEQ. The CDR3 DNA reads TGTGCCAGCAGCCAGGACAGTGGAGGTTTCGATGGCTACACCTTC. This translates into CASSQDSGGFDGYTF.

The chain links TRBV30 to TRBJ2-7; 9 bases align to TRBD1. Germline V lookup: CDR1 GTSNPN, CDR2 SVGIG (reference sequence). The CDR3 is made up of 19 amino acids. The V segment lost 3 bases and the J segment 4 bases; nucleotides outside the gene matches: 22. CDR3 in DNA: TGTGCCTGGAGGTACCGGGACAGGGTGATGAGGTCTGATACGTACGAGCAGTACTTC. Its protein is CAWRYRDRVMRSDTYEQYF.

The chain recombines TRBV7-2 with TRBJ2-1, with D tentatively TRBD2 (5 bases). V shed 1 base and J shed 6 bases, with 7 bases lying between them. The CDR3 has 13 amino acids. CDR1 SGHTA and CDR2 FQGNSA come from the germline V gene. CDR3 residues: CASSLESGNEQFF. CDR3 DNA: TGTGCCAGCAGCTTAGAAAGCGGCAATGAGCAGTTCTTC.

V is TRBV4-3 and J is TRBJ2-7; 9 nucleotides match TRBD2. The CDR3 consists of 16 residues. Looked up from germline, CDR1 is LGHNA and CDR2 is YSLEER. With 0 bases clipped from V and 3 bases from J, the junction kept 6 bases outside the gene matches. CDR3 bases: TGCGCCAGCAGCCAAGATCTTTGGCGGGGGGGCTACGAGCAGTACTTC. It encodes CASSQDLWRGGYEQYF.